This T cell receptor (beta chain) was identified during a study of CD8+CD57+ T cells in acquired aplastic anemia. Study details: Sorted CD4+ plus CD8+ cells gave DNA averaging approximately 3.2 ug.

Patients who underwent sequencing had shown CD8+CD57+ cell expansion by flow cytometry. The cohort consisted entirely of patients having severe acquired aplastic anemia. No therapy was given to patients before blood sampling. Genomic DNA, the template, was used for profiling of the TCR beta VDJ and CDR3. TCRdb independently ran MiXCR on the reads; one entry per CDR3 protein. The sample lists around 200,000 distinct CDR3 sequences; less than 60% were seen once. The CDR3 loop spans 15 amino acids. V gave up 5 bases and J gave up 4 bases, with 18 bases separating them. Germline-derived CDR1 and CDR2 are SGHTA and FQGTGA.

This sequence was found in a human donor with aplastic anemia. The sample comprised sorted CD4+, CD8+, or CD8+CD57+ T cells (not recorded which) from PBMCs. This chain uses TRBV7-3 with TRBJ2-7; TRBD2 is a possible D gene (6 bases). CDR3 sequence: CASSQVASEWYEQYF. DNA of the CDR3: TGTGCCAGCAGCCAAGTGGCTAGCGAGTGGTACGAGCAGTACTTC.